Following are 5 T cell receptor beta chains from one sample sequenced in a study of T cell responses to AZD1222 COVID-19 vaccine. Profiled with immunoSEQ multiplex PCR; TCRdb holds only in-frame clones, not every one. Of about 54,000 clones listed, roughly nine tenths are singletons. The sequenced sample was peripheral blood, obtained 28 days after the second AZD1222 dose. Every receptor here comes from an adult who received the AZD1222 COVID-19 vaccine.

The rearrangement uses TRBV5-8 and TRBJ1-1; 10 bases agree with TRBD1. The CDR3 spans 16 residues. The V and J ends lost 2 bases and 4 bases, in that order; junction bases with no gene match: 8. Germline V lookup: CDR1 SGHTS, CDR2 YDEGEE. Here the CDR3 DNA reads TGTGCCAGCAGCTTCGCGAAGACAGGGGGCATCACTGAAGCTTTCTTT. It translates to CASSFAKTGGITEAFF.

V is TRBV4-3 and J is TRBJ1-5; no clear D. Germline CDR1 and CDR2: LGHNA and YSLEER. The V and J ends lost 0 bases and 5 bases respectively, with 5 bases between them. The CDR3 is 13 amino acids. The CDR3 spells CASSQDLDQPQHF. The CDR3 bases are TGCGCCAGCAGCCAAGATCTAGATCAGCCCCAGCATTTT.

This clone was recorded only once. In DNA form, the CDR3 reads TGTGCCAGCAGCTTAGTGAGAGGGGAAAAACTGTTTTTT. Its translation: CASSLVRGEKLFF. The rearrangement joins TRBV7-2 to TRBJ1-4; no reliable D call. Per the germline V gene, CDR1 is SGHTA and CDR2 is FQGNSA. The CDR3 is 13 amino acids. V was trimmed by 1 base and J by 8 bases, leaving 8 bases between them.

V is TRBV6-5 and J is TRBJ1-5; the D gene is possibly TRBD1 (5 bases). Between the trimmed V and J ends, which lost 5 bases and 5 bases, there was a span of 13 bases. CDR1 MNHEY and CDR2 SVGAGI come from the germline V gene. The CDR3 length is 14 residues. The DNA of the CDR3 is TGTGCCAGCAGTCTCCGGGGGACCGATCAGCCCCAGCATTTT. It encodes CASSLRGTDQPQHF.

The chain has TRBV21-1 and TRBJ2-2; TRBD1 reflects the table's D call only, with no check against the DNA. TRBV21-1 counts as a pseudogene. CDR3 length: 19 residues. In DNA form, the CDR3 reads TGTGCCAGTGGGACCACCGGGACAGGGGGCGCCTTAGGAACCGGGGAGCTGTTTTTT. It codes for CASGTTGTGGALGTGELFF.